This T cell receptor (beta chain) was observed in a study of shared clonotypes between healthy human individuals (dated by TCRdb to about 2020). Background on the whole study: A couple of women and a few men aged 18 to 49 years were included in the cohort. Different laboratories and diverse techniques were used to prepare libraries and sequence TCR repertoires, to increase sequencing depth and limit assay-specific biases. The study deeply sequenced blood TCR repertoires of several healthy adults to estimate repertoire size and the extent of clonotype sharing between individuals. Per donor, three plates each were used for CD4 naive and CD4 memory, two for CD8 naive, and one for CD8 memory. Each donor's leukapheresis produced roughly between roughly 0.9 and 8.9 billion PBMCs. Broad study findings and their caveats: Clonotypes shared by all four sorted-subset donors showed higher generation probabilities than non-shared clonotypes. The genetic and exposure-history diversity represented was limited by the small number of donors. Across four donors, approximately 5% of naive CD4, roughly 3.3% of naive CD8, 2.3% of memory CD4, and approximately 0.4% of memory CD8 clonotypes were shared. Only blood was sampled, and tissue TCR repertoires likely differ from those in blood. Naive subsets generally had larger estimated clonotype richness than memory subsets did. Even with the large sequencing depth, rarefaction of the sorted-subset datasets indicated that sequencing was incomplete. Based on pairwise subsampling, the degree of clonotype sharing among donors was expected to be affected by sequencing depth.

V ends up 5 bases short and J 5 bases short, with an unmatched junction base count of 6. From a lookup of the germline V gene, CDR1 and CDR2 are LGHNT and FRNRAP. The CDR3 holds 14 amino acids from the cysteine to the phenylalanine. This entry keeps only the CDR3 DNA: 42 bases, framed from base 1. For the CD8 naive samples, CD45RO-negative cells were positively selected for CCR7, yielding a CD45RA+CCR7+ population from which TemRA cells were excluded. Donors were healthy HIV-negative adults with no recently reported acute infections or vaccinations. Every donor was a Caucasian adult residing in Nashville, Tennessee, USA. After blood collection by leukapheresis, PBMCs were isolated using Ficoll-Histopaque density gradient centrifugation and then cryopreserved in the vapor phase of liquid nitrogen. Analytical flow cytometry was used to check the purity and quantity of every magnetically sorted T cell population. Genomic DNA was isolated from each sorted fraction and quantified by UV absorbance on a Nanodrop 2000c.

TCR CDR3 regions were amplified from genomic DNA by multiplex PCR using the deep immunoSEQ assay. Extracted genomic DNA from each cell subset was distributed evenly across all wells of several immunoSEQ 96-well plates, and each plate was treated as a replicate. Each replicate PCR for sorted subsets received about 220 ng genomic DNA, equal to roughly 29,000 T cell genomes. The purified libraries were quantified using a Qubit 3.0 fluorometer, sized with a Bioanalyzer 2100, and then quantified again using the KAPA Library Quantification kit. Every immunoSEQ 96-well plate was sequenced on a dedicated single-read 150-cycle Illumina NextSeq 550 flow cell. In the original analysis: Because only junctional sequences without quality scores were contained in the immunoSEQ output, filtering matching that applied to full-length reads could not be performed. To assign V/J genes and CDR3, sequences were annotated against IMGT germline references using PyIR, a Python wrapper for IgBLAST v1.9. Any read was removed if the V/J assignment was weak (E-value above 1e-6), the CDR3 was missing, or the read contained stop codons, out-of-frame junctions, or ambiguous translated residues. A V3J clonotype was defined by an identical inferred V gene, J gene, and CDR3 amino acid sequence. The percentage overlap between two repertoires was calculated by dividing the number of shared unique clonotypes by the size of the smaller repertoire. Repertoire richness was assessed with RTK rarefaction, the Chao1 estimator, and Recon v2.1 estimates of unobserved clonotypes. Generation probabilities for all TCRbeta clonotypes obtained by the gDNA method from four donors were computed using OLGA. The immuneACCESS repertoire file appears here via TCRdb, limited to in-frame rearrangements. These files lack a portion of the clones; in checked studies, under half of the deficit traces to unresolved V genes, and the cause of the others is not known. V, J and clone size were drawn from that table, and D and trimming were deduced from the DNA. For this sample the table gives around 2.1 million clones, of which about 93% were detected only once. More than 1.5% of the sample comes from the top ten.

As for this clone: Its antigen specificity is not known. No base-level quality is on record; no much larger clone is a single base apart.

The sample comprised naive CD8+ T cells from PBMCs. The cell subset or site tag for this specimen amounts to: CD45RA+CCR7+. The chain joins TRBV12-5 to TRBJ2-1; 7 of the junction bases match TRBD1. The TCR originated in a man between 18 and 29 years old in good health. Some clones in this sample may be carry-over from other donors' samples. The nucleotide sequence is TGTGCTAGTGGTCTCGGGACAGCTGACAATGAGCAGTTCTTC. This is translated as CASGLGTADNEQFF.